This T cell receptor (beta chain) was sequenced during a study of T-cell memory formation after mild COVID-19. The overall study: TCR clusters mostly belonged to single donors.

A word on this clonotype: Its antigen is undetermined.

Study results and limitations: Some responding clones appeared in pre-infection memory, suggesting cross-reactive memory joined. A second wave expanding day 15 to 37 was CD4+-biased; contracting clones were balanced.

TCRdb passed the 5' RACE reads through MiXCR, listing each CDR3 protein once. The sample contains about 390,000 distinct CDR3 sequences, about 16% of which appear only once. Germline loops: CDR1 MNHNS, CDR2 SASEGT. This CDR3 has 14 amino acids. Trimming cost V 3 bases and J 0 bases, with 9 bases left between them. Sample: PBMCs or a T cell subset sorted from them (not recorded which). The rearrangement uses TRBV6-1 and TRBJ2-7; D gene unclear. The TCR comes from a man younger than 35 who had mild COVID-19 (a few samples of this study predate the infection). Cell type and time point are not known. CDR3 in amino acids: CASSELNGSYEQYF. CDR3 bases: TGTGCCAGCAGTGAGCTGAATGGCTCCTACGAGCAGTACTTC.